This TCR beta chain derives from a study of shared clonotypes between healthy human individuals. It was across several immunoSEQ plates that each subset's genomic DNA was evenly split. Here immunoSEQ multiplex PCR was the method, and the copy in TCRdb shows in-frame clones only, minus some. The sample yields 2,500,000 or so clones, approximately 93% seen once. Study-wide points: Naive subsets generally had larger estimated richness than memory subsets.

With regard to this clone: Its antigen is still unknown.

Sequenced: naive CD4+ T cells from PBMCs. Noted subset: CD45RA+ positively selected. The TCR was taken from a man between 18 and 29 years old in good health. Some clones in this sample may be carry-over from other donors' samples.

The chain's CDR3 is CASSLTGRIYNEQFF. The CDR3 DNA is TGTGCCAGCAGTTTAACTGGACGCATATACAATGAGCAGTTCTTC. V usage is TRBV28 and J usage is TRBJ2-1; D not resolved. The V and J ends lost 2 bases and 4 bases respectively, with 12 bases between them. The germline CDR1 and CDR2 sequences are MDHEN and SYDVKM. This CDR3 spans 15 amino acids.